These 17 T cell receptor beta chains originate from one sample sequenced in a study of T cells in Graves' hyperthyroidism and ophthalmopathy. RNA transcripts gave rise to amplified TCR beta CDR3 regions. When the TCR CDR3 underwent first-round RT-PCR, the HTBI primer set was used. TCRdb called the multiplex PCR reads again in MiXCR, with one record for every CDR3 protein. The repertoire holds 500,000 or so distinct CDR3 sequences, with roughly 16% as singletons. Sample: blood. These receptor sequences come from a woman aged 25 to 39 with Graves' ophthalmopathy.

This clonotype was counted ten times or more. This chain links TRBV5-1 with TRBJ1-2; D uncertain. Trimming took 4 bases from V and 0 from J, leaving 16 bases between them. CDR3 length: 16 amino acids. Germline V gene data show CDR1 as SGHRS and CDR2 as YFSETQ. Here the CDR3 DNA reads TGCGCCAGCAGCCCTGGTGTGTCCTTAGCTAACTATGGCTACACCTTC. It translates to CASSPGVSLANYGYTF.

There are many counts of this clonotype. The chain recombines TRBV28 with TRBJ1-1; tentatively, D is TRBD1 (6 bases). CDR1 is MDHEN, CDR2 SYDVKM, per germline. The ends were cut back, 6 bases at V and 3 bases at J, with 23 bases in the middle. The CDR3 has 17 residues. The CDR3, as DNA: TGTGCCAGCAGCTCCCCCCGTGAGGGGGGTATGGACACTGAAGCTTTCTTT. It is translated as CASSSPREGGMDTEAFF.

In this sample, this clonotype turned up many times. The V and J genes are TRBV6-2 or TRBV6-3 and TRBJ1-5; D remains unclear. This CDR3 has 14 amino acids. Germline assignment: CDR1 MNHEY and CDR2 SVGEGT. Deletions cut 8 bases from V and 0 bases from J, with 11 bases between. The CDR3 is CASGVQVSNQPQHF. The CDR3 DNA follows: TGTGCCAGCGGAGTCCAGGTTAGCAATCAGCCCCAGCATTTT.

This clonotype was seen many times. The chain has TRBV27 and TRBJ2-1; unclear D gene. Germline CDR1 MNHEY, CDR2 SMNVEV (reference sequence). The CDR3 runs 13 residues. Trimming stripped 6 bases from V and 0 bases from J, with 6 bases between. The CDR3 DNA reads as TGTGCCAGCAGCCCTCCCTCCTACAATGAGCAGTTCTTC. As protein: CASSPPSYNEQFF.

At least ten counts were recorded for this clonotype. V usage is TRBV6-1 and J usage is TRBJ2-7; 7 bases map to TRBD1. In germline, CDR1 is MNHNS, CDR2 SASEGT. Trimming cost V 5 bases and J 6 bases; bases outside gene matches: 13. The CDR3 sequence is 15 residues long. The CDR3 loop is CASSPKTGQSGEQYF. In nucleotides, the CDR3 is TGTGCCAGCAGTCCCAAGACGGGACAGTCTGGCGAGCAGTACTTC.

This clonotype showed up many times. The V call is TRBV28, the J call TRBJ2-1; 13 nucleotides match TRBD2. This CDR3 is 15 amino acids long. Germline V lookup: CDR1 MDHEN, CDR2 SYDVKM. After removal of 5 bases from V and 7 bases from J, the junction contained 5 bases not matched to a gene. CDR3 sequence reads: CASSRLAGGANEQFF. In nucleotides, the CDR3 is TGTGCCAGCAGTCGACTAGCGGGAGGAGCAAATGAGCAGTTCTTC.

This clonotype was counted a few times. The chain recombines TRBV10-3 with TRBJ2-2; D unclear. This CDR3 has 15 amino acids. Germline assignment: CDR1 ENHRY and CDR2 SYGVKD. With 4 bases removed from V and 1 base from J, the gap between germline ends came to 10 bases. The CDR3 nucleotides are TGTGCCATCAGTGGGGTGACCAGGAACACCGGGGAGCTGTTTTTT. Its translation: CAISGVTRNTGELFF.

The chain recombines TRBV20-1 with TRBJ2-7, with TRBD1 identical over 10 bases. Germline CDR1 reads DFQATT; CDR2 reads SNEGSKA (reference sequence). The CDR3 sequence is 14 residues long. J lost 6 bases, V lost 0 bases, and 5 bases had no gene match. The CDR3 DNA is TGCAGTGCTAGAGATCTGGACAGGGGGTTCGAGCAGTACTTC. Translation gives CSARDLDRGFEQYF.

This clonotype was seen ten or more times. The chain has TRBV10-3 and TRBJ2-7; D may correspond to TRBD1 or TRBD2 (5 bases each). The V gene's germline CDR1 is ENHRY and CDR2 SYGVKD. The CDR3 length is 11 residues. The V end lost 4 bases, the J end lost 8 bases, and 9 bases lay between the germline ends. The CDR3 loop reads CAISGPGQQYF. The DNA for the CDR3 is TGTGCCATCAGTGGGCCGGGACAGCAGTACTTC.

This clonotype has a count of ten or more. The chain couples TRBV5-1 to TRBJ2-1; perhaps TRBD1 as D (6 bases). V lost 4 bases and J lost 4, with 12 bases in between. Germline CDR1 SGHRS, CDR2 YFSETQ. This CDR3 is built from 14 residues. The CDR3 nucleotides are TGCGCCAGCAGCCCCAGGGGCACATACAATGAGCAGTTCTTC. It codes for CASSPRGTYNEQFF.

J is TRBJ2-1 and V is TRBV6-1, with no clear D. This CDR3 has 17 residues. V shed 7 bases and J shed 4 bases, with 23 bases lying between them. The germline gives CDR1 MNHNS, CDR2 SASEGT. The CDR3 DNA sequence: TGTGCCAGCACCCGCACCCTGGCTGGCGGAGAGTACAATGAGCAGTTCTTC. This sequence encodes CASTRTLAGGEYNEQFF.

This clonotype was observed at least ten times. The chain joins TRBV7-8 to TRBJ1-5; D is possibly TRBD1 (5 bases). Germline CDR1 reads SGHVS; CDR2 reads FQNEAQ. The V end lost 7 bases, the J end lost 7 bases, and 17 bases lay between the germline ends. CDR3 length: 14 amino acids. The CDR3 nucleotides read TGTGCCAGCACCCTCCGGGACCACGGGCAGCCCCAGCATTTT. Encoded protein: CASTLRDHGQPQHF.

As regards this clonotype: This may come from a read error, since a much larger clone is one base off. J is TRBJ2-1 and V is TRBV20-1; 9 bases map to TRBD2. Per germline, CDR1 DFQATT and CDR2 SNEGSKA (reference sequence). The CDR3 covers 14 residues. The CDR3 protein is CNAGPGLATDEQFF. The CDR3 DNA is TGCAATGCTGGACCGGGACTAGCAACAGATGAGCAGTTCTTC.

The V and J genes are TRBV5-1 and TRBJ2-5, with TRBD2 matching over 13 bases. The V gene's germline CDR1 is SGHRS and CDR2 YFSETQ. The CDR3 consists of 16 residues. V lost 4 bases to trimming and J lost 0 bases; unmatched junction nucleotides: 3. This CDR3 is CASSMGLAGYQETQYF. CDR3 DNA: TGCGCCAGCAGCATGGGACTAGCGGGGTACCAAGAGACCCAGTACTTC.

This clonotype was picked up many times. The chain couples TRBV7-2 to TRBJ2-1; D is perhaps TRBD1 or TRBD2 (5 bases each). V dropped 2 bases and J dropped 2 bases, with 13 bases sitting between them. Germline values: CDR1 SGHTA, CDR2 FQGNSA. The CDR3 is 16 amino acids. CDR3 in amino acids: CASSLPGAAAYNEQFF. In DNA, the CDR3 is TGTGCCAGCAGCTTACCCGGGGCAGCCGCCTACAATGAGCAGTTCTTC.

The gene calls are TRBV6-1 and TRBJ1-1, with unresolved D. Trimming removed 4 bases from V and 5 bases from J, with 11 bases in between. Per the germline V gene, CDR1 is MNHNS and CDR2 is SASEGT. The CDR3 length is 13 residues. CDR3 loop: CASSAPVGTEAFF. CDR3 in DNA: TGTGCCAGCAGTGCCCCAGTGGGAACTGAAGCTTTCTTT.

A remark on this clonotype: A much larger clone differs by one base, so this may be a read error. The DNA for the CDR3 is TGTGCCAGCAGCCCGACCCAGGACAGTAATGAAAAACTGTTTTTT. Amino acids: CASSPTQDSNEKLFF. The genes are TRBV7-2 and TRBJ1-4, with D perhaps matching TRBD1 (6 bases). Germline-derived CDR1 and CDR2 are SGHTA and FQGNSA. This CDR3 spans 15 amino acids. V was trimmed by 5 bases and J by 4 bases, leaving 14 bases between them.